These T cell receptor beta chains were read from a single sample in a study of cytomegalovirus exposure and HLA in healthy donors. This table comes from immunoSEQ multiplex PCR, and its TCRdb copy is limited to in-frame clones, with some not included. Of over 70,000 clones listed, roughly 79% are singletons. The sample taken for sequencing was PBMCs. These receptors all come from a male donor in good health and CMV-seronegative. CDR3s include the opening cysteine and the closing phenylalanine or tryptophan. A D gene is named only where the DNA matches it firmly. Some rows have no size entry. The others give once, few or many, or a class for an expanded clone.

CDR3 protein: CASRLTGNYEQYF
CDR3 DNA: TGCGCCAGCAGACTTACAGGGAACTACGAGCAGTACTTC
J gene: TRBJ2-7
clone size: -
V gene: TRBV5-1
D gene: -

CDR3 protein: CAISDQGAATDTQYF
CDR3 DNA: TGTGCCATCAGCGACCAGGGGGCGGCTACAGATACGCAGTATTTT
J gene: TRBJ2-3
clone size: -
V gene: TRBV10-3
D gene: TRBD1

CDR3 protein: CASRSMQVQETQYF
CDR3 DNA: TGTGCCAGCAGATCTATGCAGGTCCAAGAGACCCAGTACTTC
J gene: TRBJ2-5
clone size: -
V gene: TRBV2
D gene: -

CDR3 protein: CASSFSSYNEQFF
CDR3 DNA: TGTGCCAGCAGCTTCAGCTCCTACAATGAGCAGTTCTTC
J gene: TRBJ2-1
clone size: -
V gene: TRBV7-2
D gene: -

CDR3 protein: CASSYSKAQGAYEQYF
CDR3 DNA: TGTGCCAGCAGTTACTCGAAGGCACAGGGGGCCTACGAGCAGTACTTC
J gene: TRBJ2-7
clone size: -
V gene: TRBV6-5
D gene: TRBD1

CDR3 protein: CSVERDWEQYF
CDR3 DNA: TGCAGCGTTGAGAGGGATTGGGAGCAGTACTTC
J gene: TRBJ2-7
clone size: once
V gene: TRBV29-1
D gene: -

CDR3 protein: CASSWGFGGGGNTEAFF
CDR3 DNA: TGTGCCAGCAGCTGGGGGTTTGGGGGCGGGGGGAACACTGAAGCTTTCTTT
J gene: TRBJ1-1
clone size: few
V gene: TRBV5-6
D gene: -

CDR3 protein: CASSHGTSGSIGSYEQYF
CDR3 DNA: TGCGCCAGCAGCCACGGGACTAGCGGGAGTATCGGGTCCTACGAGCAGTACTTC
J gene: TRBJ2-7
clone size: few
V gene: TRBV4-3
D gene: TRBD2

CDR3 protein: CASSEGIGQGYSPLHF
CDR3 DNA: TGTGCCAGCAGTGAAGGGATCGGACAGGGATATTCACCCCTCCACTTT
J gene: TRBJ1-6
clone size: -
V gene: TRBV6-1
D gene: TRBD1

CDR3 protein: CASSRQGAFGNEQFF
CDR3 DNA: TGTGCCAGTAGTAGACAGGGGGCATTTGGCAATGAGCAGTTCTTC
J gene: TRBJ2-1
clone size: -
V gene: TRBV19
D gene: TRBD1

CDR3 protein: CASSSTSGTGSNEAFF
CDR3 DNA: TGTGCCAGCTCATCAACTTCCGGGACAGGATCGAATGAAGCTTTCTTT
J gene: TRBJ1-1
clone size: -
V gene: TRBV18
D gene: TRBD1

CDR3 protein: CASSQVVGEGRAFF
CDR3 DNA: TGCGCCAGCAGCCAAGTCGTCGGGGAAGGTCGAGCTTTCTTT
J gene: TRBJ1-1
clone size: -
V gene: TRBV4-3
D gene: -

CDR3 protein: CASSPEQGILSGANVLTF
CDR3 DNA: TGTGCCAGCTCACCCGAACAGGGTATTTTATCTGGGGCCAACGTCCTGACTTTC
J gene: TRBJ2-6
clone size: -
V gene: TRBV18
D gene: -

CDR3 protein: CASSSRGAWGEQYF
CDR3 DNA: TGTGCCAGCAGCTCACGGGGGGCCTGGGGCGAGCAGTACTTC
J gene: TRBJ2-7
clone size: -
V gene: TRBV5-6
D gene: -

CDR3 protein: CASSQAGGDHEQYF
CDR3 DNA: TGCGCCAGCAGCCAAGCTGGGGGGGACCACGAGCAGTACTTC
J gene: TRBJ2-7
clone size: -
V gene: TRBV4-3
D gene: TRBD2

CDR3 protein: CASSSAGDGSYNEQFF
CDR3 DNA: TGTGCCAGCAGCTCGGCGGGGGATGGCTCCTACAATGAGCAGTTCTTC
J gene: TRBJ2-1
clone size: -
V gene: TRBV11-3
D gene: TRBD2

CDR3 protein: CASSEQPGLETQYF
CDR3 DNA: TGTGCCAGCAGTGAACAACCGGGATTGGAGACCCAGTACTTC
J gene: TRBJ2-5
clone size: -
V gene: TRBV2
D gene: -

CDR3 protein: CSVEDGRGPYEQYF
CDR3 DNA: TGCAGCGTTGAAGATGGCAGGGGGCCATACGAGCAGTACTTC
J gene: TRBJ2-7
clone size: few
V gene: TRBV29-1
D gene: TRBD1

CDR3 protein: CASSPTPGQVNTGELFF
CDR3 DNA: TGTGCCAGCAGCCCCACGCCGGGACAGGTCAACACCGGGGAGCTGTTTTTT
J gene: TRBJ2-2
clone size: -
V gene: TRBV27
D gene: TRBD1

CDR3 protein: CASRTGAREAFF
CDR3 DNA: TGTGCCAGTAGGACAGGGGCACGGGAAGCTTTCTTT
J gene: TRBJ1-1
clone size: -
V gene: TRBV19
D gene: TRBD1

CDR3 protein: CASSEASVVETQYF
CDR3 DNA: TGTGCCAGCAGTGAAGCAAGCGTGGTGGAGACCCAGTACTTC
J gene: TRBJ2-5
clone size: -
V gene: TRBV6-1
D gene: -

CDR3 protein: CAWSKRDRGLYEQYF
CDR3 DNA: TGTGCCTGGAGTAAACGGGACAGGGGGCTCTACGAGCAGTACTTC
J gene: TRBJ2-7
clone size: -
V gene: TRBV30
D gene: TRBD1

CDR3 protein: CASSYDRWELEAFF
CDR3 DNA: TGTGCCAGCAGTTACGATAGGTGGGAGCTTGAAGCTTTCTTT
J gene: TRBJ1-1
clone size: -
V gene: TRBV7-2
D gene: -

CDR3 protein: CSVRDNTDTQYF
CDR3 DNA: TGCAGCGTACGGGACAACACAGATACGCAGTATTTT
J gene: TRBJ2-3
clone size: -
V gene: TRBV29-1
D gene: -

CDR3 protein: CASSPLAGTDTQYF
CDR3 DNA: TGTGCCAGCAGTCCGCTAGCGGGCACAGATACGCAGTATTTT
J gene: TRBJ2-3
clone size: -
V gene: TRBV2
D gene: TRBD2

CDR3 protein: CASSSGTSYEQYF
CDR3 DNA: TGTGCCAGCAGCTCCGGGACATCTTACGAGCAGTACTTC
J gene: TRBJ2-7
clone size: -
V gene: TRBV28
D gene: -

CDR3 protein: CASSSWDSGLNTEAFF
CDR3 DNA: TGTGCCAGTAGTTCGTGGGACAGTGGCCTTAACACTGAAGCTTTCTTT
J gene: TRBJ1-1
clone size: -
V gene: TRBV19
D gene: TRBD1

CDR3 protein: CASSTAREGANTGELFF
CDR3 DNA: TGTGCCAGCAGCACCGCCCGGGAGGGGGCGAACACCGGGGAGCTGTTTTTT
J gene: TRBJ2-2
clone size: -
V gene: TRBV7-9
D gene: TRBD2

CDR3 protein: CASGRGAGETQYF
CDR3 DNA: TGTGCCAGCGGGCGGGGCGCGGGGGAGACCCAGTACTTC
J gene: TRBJ2-5
clone size: -
V gene: TRBV9
D gene: -

CDR3 protein: CASSLVAGPNQPQHF
CDR3 DNA: TGCGCCAGCAGCTTGGTCGCCGGTCCCAATCAGCCCCAGCATTTT
J gene: TRBJ1-5
clone size: -
V gene: TRBV5-1
D gene: -

CDR3 protein: CASSVGLSGNTIYF
CDR3 DNA: TGCGCCAGCAGTGTGGGACTCTCTGGAAACACCATATATTTT
J gene: TRBJ1-3
clone size: -
V gene: TRBV10-1
D gene: -

CDR3 protein: CASSSQTARGTDTQYF
CDR3 DNA: TGTGCCAGCAGTTCCCAAACCGCCAGGGGAACAGATACGCAGTATTTT
J gene: TRBJ2-3
clone size: -
V gene: TRBV6-5
D gene: -

CDR3 protein: CASSFLGYEQYF
CDR3 DNA: TGTGCCAGCAGCTTCCTAGGTTACGAGCAGTACTTC
J gene: TRBJ2-7
clone size: -
V gene: TRBV5-6
D gene: -

CDR3 protein: CASSLERGEQYF
CDR3 DNA: TGTGCCAGCAGCTTGGAGCGGGGCGAGCAGTACTTC
J gene: TRBJ2-7
clone size: -
V gene: TRBV5-4
D gene: TRBD2

CDR3 protein: CASETDRLSSTDTQYF
CDR3 DNA: TGCGCCAGCGAAACTGACAGGTTATCTAGCACAGATACGCAGTATTTT
J gene: TRBJ2-3
clone size: few
V gene: TRBV10-1
D gene: -

CDR3 protein: CASSQGLPGQGTYEQYF
CDR3 DNA: TGCGCCAGCAGCCAAGGACTTCCGGGACAGGGTACCTACGAGCAGTACTTC
J gene: TRBJ2-7
clone size: -
V gene: TRBV4-3
D gene: TRBD1

CDR3 protein: CASSSMVPRQGAYEQYF
CDR3 DNA: TGTGCCAGCAGCTCGATGGTTCCCCGACAGGGGGCCTACGAGCAGTACTTC
J gene: TRBJ2-7
clone size: -
V gene: TRBV5-6
D gene: TRBD1

CDR3 protein: CASSEVGGAHEKLFF
CDR3 DNA: TGTGCCAGCAGTGAAGTAGGGGGGGCGCACGAAAAACTGTTTTTT
J gene: TRBJ1-4
clone size: few
V gene: TRBV6-1
D gene: -

CDR3 protein: CASSPPTGAAAANYGYTF
CDR3 DNA: TGTGCCAGCTCACCCCCTACAGGGGCCGCCGCGGCTAACTATGGCTACACCTTC
J gene: TRBJ1-2
clone size: -
V gene: TRBV18
D gene: TRBD1

CDR3 protein: CASSQVGGSTGELFF
CDR3 DNA: TGCGCCAGCAGCCAAGTAGGAGGGTCCACCGGGGAGCTGTTTTTT
J gene: TRBJ2-2
clone size: once
V gene: TRBV4-1
D gene: -

CDR3 protein: CASSLSWRAFF
CDR3 DNA: TGTGCCAGCAGTTTAAGTTGGAGGGCTTTCTTT
J gene: TRBJ1-1
clone size: -
V gene: TRBV28
D gene: -

CDR3 protein: CASSLDTNSNQPQHF
CDR3 DNA: TGCGCCAGCAGCTTGGACACAAATAGCAATCAGCCCCAGCATTTT
J gene: TRBJ1-5
clone size: -
V gene: TRBV5-1
D gene: -

CDR3 protein: CSVAGDRDTDTQYF
CDR3 DNA: TGCAGCGTTGCGGGGGACAGGGATACAGATACGCAGTATTTT
J gene: TRBJ2-3
clone size: -
V gene: TRBV29-1
D gene: TRBD1

CDR3 protein: CASSYSALLTGPQHF
CDR3 DNA: TGTGCCAGCAGTTACTCCGCATTATTGACAGGGCCCCAGCATTTT
J gene: TRBJ1-5
clone size: -
V gene: TRBV6-5
D gene: -

CDR3 protein: CASSTAREVETQYF
CDR3 DNA: TGTGCCAGCAGTACAGCCCGGGAGGTAGAGACCCAGTACTTC
J gene: TRBJ2-5
clone size: -
V gene: TRBV27
D gene: TRBD2

CDR3 protein: CASSEAWGPYTF
CDR3 DNA: TGTGCCAGCAGTGAAGCGTGGGGGCCGTACACCTTC
J gene: TRBJ1-2
clone size: few
V gene: TRBV25-1
D gene: -

CDR3 protein: CASSPDTVSEQYF
CDR3 DNA: TGTGCCAGCTCACCCGACACAGTCTCCGAGCAGTACTTC
J gene: TRBJ2-7
clone size: -
V gene: TRBV18
D gene: -

CDR3 protein: CASSWKGQGASGSYNSPLHF
CDR3 DNA: TGTGCCAGTAGTTGGAAGGGACAGGGGGCATCGGGCTCCTATAATTCACCCCTCCACTTT
J gene: TRBJ1-6
clone size: few
V gene: TRBV19
D gene: TRBD1

CDR3 protein: CASSPRRDRAYEQYF
CDR3 DNA: TGTGCCAGCAGCCCCAGGCGGGACAGGGCCTACGAGCAGTACTTC
J gene: TRBJ2-7
clone size: -
V gene: TRBV11-2
D gene: TRBD1

CDR3 protein: CASSLVGPGGTF
CDR3 DNA: TGTGCCAGCAGCTTAGTGGGACCAGGGGGCACCTTC
J gene: TRBJ1-2
clone size: once
V gene: TRBV7-6
D gene: TRBD1

CDR3 protein: CAIRQDSNEKLFF
CDR3 DNA: TGTGCCATCAGACAAGACAGTAATGAAAAACTGTTTTTT
J gene: TRBJ1-4
clone size: once
V gene: TRBV10-3
D gene: -

CDR3 protein: CASRYSNQPQHF
CDR3 DNA: TGTGCCAGTCGGTATAGCAATCAGCCCCAGCATTTT
J gene: TRBJ1-5
clone size: -
V gene: TRBV19
D gene: -

CDR3 protein: CASSPDRVNEKLFF
CDR3 DNA: TGTGCCAGCAGCCCGGACAGGGTCAATGAAAAACTGTTTTTT
J gene: TRBJ1-4
clone size: -
V gene: TRBV9
D gene: TRBD1